Listed below are T cell receptor beta chains from one sample, sequenced in a study of blood T cell repertoires in COVID-19. Only in-frame clones appear in the TCRdb table, and some are missing; sequencing was by immunoSEQ multiplex PCR. The data show more than 250,000 clones, with roughly 91% seen just once and 1% held by the top ten. The sample was peripheral blood. The receptor set was obtained from a man aged 45 to 65 with active or convalescent COVID-19. Each CDR3 is given with its conserved first and last residue. The D gene is left open where the match is weak. For some rows the clone size is stated as once, few or many, or as a class when expanded; others skip it.

size	J	D	length	V	DNA	CDR3
NA	TRBJ1-2	TRBD1	14	TRBV7-9	TGTGCCAGCAGCTTAGAAGGGACAGGGCATGGCTACACCTTC	CASSLEGTGHGYTF
NA	TRBJ2-5	NA	14	TRBV11-2	TGTGCCAGCAGCGCAGCCTGGGCCCAAGAGACCCAGTACTTC	CASSAAWAQETQYF
few	TRBJ1-2	NA	14	TRBV27	NA	CASSSSLVNYGYTF
few	TRBJ1-1	NA	15	TRBV10-3	TGTGCCATCAGTGACGGAGGGTCCCAGAACACTGAAGCTTTCTTT	CAISDGGSQNTEAFF
NA	TRBJ2-3	NA	14	TRBV28	TGTGCCAGCAGTTCCCCCCCCCTAGGTGGTACGCAGTATTTT	CASSSPPLGGTQYF
NA	TRBJ2-7	TRBD2	14	TRBV28	TGTGCCAGCAGGGCCGGGACTAGCTTCTACGAGCAGTACTTC	CASRAGTSFYEQYF
NA	TRBJ2-3	NA	12	TRBV19	TGTGCCAGTAGTATCGACACCGATACGCAGTATTTT	CASSIDTDTQYF
NA	TRBJ2-7	NA	12	TRBV3-1/TRBV3-2	TGTGCCAGCAGCACTAGTGGCTACGAGCAGTACTTC	CASSTSGYEQYF
NA	TRBJ2-7	NA	15	TRBV27	TGTGCCAGCAGTTTGCAGGGGACGCGATCCTACGAGCAGTACTTC	CASSLQGTRSYEQYF
NA	TRBJ2-3	TRBD2	18	TRBV24-1	TGTGCCACCAGTGATCCTCGGACTAGCGGAAGAAGCACAGATACGCAGTATTTT	CATSDPRTSGRSTDTQYF
NA	TRBJ2-3	TRBD1	14	TRBV5-1	TGCGCCAGCAGCCGAGGACAGGACACAGATACGCAGTATTTT	CASSRGQDTDTQYF
NA	TRBJ1-5	NA	14	TRBV3-1/TRBV3-2	TGTGCCAGCAGCCAAGACACCACGGGTCAGCCCCAGCATTTT	CASSQDTTGQPQHF
once	TRBJ1-1	NA	14	TRBV5-5	TGTGCCAGCAGCTCGGTCTCCGTGGTCACTGAAGCTTTCTTT	CASSSVSVVTEAFF
once	TRBJ2-5	NA	11	TRBV30	TGTGCCTGGGGACCGTTAGAGACCCAGTACTTC	CAWGPLETQYF
NA	TRBJ2-5	TRBD2	17	TRBV5-4	TGTGCCAGCAGCGAAGGGACTAGCGGGAGGGAGGGAGAGACCCAGTACTTC	CASSEGTSGREGETQYF
NA	TRBJ1-5	TRBD1	16	TRBV6-6	TGTGCCAGCAGTTACGGAGGGGGCCGGGGCAATCAGCCCCAGCATTTT	CASSYGGGRGNQPQHF
NA	TRBJ2-3	NA	15	TRBV5-1	TGCGCCAGCAGCCCTGGCGGACAGACCACAGATACGCAGTATTTT	CASSPGGQTTDTQYF
few	TRBJ1-2	TRBD1	14	TRBV19	TGTGCCAGTAGTATAAAGGGGGCGAGCTATGGCTACACCTTC	CASSIKGASYGYTF
NA	TRBJ1-3	TRBD1	18	TRBV28	TGTGCCAGCAGTCCGCATCCTGGACAGGGAGGGTCTGGAAACACCATATATTTT	CASSPHPGQGGSGNTIYF
NA	TRBJ1-2	NA	16	TRBV19	TGTGCCAGTAGTACCGCTCCCAGGGGTTCGGTTTATGGCTACACCTTC	CASSTAPRGSVYGYTF
NA	TRBJ2-7	NA	14	TRBV7-8	TGTGCCAGCAGCACCCGACAAGAAAGAGATTGGCAGTACTTC	CASSTRQERDWQYF
once	TRBJ2-3	NA	15	TRBV6-5	TGTGCCAGCAGTTACGAGGCCGTCCCGACAGATACGCAGTATTTT	CASSYEAVPTDTQYF
NA	TRBJ1-6	NA	14	TRBV28	TGTGCCAGCAGTCCGATTCTACTTAATTCACCCCTCCACTTT	CASSPILLNSPLHF
NA	TRBJ1-1	NA	13	TRBV30	TGTGCCTGGAGTGTACAGACAGGAGGTGAGGCTTTCTTT	CAWSVQTGGEAFF
NA	TRBJ2-1	TRBD2	16	TRBV24-1	TGTGCCACCAGTGATTTGTTGGCTAGCGGGAGGGACGAGCAGTTCTTC	CATSDLLASGRDEQFF
NA	TRBJ1-2	NA	14	TRBV6-5	TGTGCCAGCGGGAACAGGGTAGCTAACTATGGCTACACCTTC	CASGNRVANYGYTF
NA	TRBJ2-4	TRBD2	16	TRBV6-1	TGTGCCAGCAGTGAAAGTGTAATAGCGGGAACTTACATTCAGTACTTC	CASSESVIAGTYIQYF
NA	TRBJ1-1	TRBD1	12	TRBV6-5	TGTGCCAGCAGCTTCGACAGGGGGGTGGCTTTCTTT	CASSFDRGVAFF